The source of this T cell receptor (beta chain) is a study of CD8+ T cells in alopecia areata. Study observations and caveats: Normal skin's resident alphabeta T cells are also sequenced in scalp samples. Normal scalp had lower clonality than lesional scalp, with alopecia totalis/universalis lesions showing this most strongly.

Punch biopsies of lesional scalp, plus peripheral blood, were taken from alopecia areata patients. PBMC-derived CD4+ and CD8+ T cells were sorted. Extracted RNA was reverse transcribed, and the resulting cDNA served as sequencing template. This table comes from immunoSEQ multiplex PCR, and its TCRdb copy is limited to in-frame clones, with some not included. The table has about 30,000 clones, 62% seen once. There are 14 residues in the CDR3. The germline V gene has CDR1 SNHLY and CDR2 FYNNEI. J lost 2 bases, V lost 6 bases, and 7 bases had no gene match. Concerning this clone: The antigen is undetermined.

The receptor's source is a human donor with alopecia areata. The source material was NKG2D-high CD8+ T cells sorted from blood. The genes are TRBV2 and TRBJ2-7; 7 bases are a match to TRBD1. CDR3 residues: CASSQTGFPYEQYF. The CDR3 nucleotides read TGTGCCAGCAGCCAGACAGGGTTTCCCTACGAGCAGTACTTC.